This entry lists 12 T cell receptor beta chains sequenced from one sample in a study of Graves' ophthalmopathy and Graves' hyperthyroidism. The authors amplified TCR beta CDR3 regions, and they did so from RNA transcripts for repertoire sequencing. HTBI primers served in a first-round RT-PCR, which a second-round multiplex PCR followed. TCRdb recomputed calls from the multiplex PCR reads with MiXCR, one row per CDR3 protein. The sample lists around 51,000 distinct CDR3 sequences; around 48% were seen once. The source material was peripheral blood. These TCRs come from an adult man with Graves' ophthalmopathy.

This chain links TRBV7-2 with TRBJ2-6, with a tentative D call TRBD2 (7 bases). Germline-derived CDR1 and CDR2 are SGHTA and FQGNSA. Deletions cut 8 bases from V and 3 bases from J, with 11 bases between. The length of the CDR3 is 14 residues. The CDR3 loop reads CASRGGVGANVLTF. The CDR3 DNA reads TGTGCCAGCCGAGGGGGGGTTGGGGCCAACGTCCTGACTTTC.

In this sample, this clonotype turned up many times. The CDR3 sequence is CASSPVDTQYF. For the CDR3, the DNA is TGTGCCAGCTCACCAGTAGATACGCAGTATTTT. The V gene is TRBV18, the J gene TRBJ2-3; D remains ambiguous. Trimming stripped 2 bases from V and 5 bases from J, with 2 bases between. Germline CDR1 reads KGHSH; CDR2 reads LQKENI. The CDR3 extends over 11 amino acids.

The V call is TRBV6-1, the J call TRBJ1-6; possibly TRBD1 for D (5 bases). Germline V lookup: CDR1 MNHNS, CDR2 SASEGT. The ends were cut back, 8 bases at V and 9 bases at J, with 14 bases in the middle. The CDR3 has 13 amino acids. CDR3 loop: CASYDSHASPLHF. The CDR3 nucleotides read TGTGCCAGCTACGACAGTCACGCTTCACCCCTCCACTTT.

The chain employs TRBV6-1 and TRBJ2-7; 9 bases map to TRBD1. V lost 6 bases, J lost 6 bases, and 9 bases stayed unmatched. The CDR3 consists of 14 residues. The germline V gene has CDR1 MNHNS and CDR2 SASEGT. CDR3 region: CASRAPGQGGEQYF. In DNA, the CDR3 is TGTGCCAGCAGGGCTCCGGGACAGGGCGGCGAGCAGTACTTC.

This clonotype was found many times. The DNA for the CDR3 is TGTGCCAGCATCACGGAAGGAAAGAACACTGAAGCTTTCTTT. Translating it yields CASITEGKNTEAFF. The chain couples TRBV6-2 or TRBV6-3 to TRBJ1-1; no clear D gene. Trimming pared 7 bases from V and 1 base from J, leaving 13 bases between. CDR1 and CDR2 from the germline V gene are MNHEY and SVGEGT. This CDR3 is built from 14 residues.

This rearrangement joins TRBV18 to TRBJ2-7, with 15 bases fitting TRBD2. This CDR3 comprises 16 residues. After removal of 1 base from V and 5 bases from J, the junction contained 3 bases not matched to a gene. Germline V gene sequence: CDR1 KGHSH, CDR2 LQKENI. The CDR3 nucleotides read TGTGCCAGCTCACCACGGGGACTAGCGGGGGGAAACGAGCAGTACTTC. Its translation: CASSPRGLAGGNEQYF.

The J gene is TRBJ1-1, the V gene TRBV7-2; a possible D gene is TRBD1 (5 bases). The CDR3 contains 16 residues. V lost 2 bases to trimming and J lost 3 bases, with 16 bases between them. Per the germline V gene, CDR1 is SGHTA and CDR2 is FQGNSA. Written as DNA, the CDR3 is TGTGCCAGCAGCTTACTCCCGCCGACGGGGGACACTGAAGCTTTCTTT. It is translated as CASSLLPPTGDTEAFF.

The chain couples TRBV7-9 to TRBJ2-5, with D perhaps given as TRBD1 or TRBD2 (5 bases each). The CDR3 covers 16 residues. V gave up 8 bases and J gave up 7 bases, with 26 bases separating them. Per germline, CDR1 SEHNR and CDR2 FQNEAQ (reference sequence). CDR3 bases: TGTGCCAGCTGCACGACTAACGGGGCCCGCCGTACGACCCAGTACTTC. Its protein is CASCTTNGARRTTQYF.

The V call is TRBV5-1, the J call TRBJ2-3; D might be TRBD2 (5 bases). The V end lost 4 bases, the J end lost 11 bases, and 20 bases lay between the germline ends. The CDR3 has 14 residues. CDR1 is SGHRS, CDR2 YFSETQ, per germline. Here the CDR3 reads CASSASWRHNEQYF. The DNA for the CDR3 is TGCGCCAGCAGCGCTTCTTGGAGGCACAATGAGCAGTATTTT.

The chain uses TRBV20-1 and TRBJ1-6, with TRBD1 matching over 7 bases. The junction had 10 bases not matched to a gene; V was cut back by 6 bases and J by 8 bases. CDR1 and CDR2 (germline): DFQATT, SNEGSKA (reference sequence). CDR3 length: 14 residues. The CDR3 sequence is CSAAQGDEDSPLHF. CDR3 coding DNA: TGCAGTGCAGCCCAGGGGGATGAGGATTCACCCCTCCACTTT.

This clonotype was found many times. CDR3 region: CASSQGLVGISYEQYF. CDR3 coding DNA: TGCGCCAGCAGCCAAGGACTCGTTGGCATATCCTACGAGCAGTACTTC. This rearrangement joins TRBV4-1 to TRBJ2-7; D not resolved. CDR3 length equals 16 residues. Germline CDR1 reads MGHRA; CDR2 reads YSYEKL. Trimming left V 1 base short and J 1 base short, with 14 bases between.

This chain uses TRBV10-3 with TRBJ2-3; the D gene could be TRBD1 or TRBD2 (6 bases each). The ends were cut back, 3 bases at V and 4 bases at J, with 20 bases in the middle. CDR1 and CDR2 (germline): ENHRY, SYGVKD. The CDR3 contains 17 residues. The CDR3 region is CAISDRMDRGASDTQYF. CDR3 bases: TGTGCCATCAGTGACCGGATGGATAGGGGGGCCTCAGATACGCAGTATTTT.